These 24 T cell receptor beta chains came from one sample sequenced in a study of blood T cell repertoires in COVID-19. Repertoires were generated with immunoSEQ multiplex PCR, while TCRdb's copy carries only in-frame clones and drops some. Of 100,000 to 150,000 clones listed, around nine tenths were seen once; the top ten hold about 2.1%. The material sequenced was peripheral blood. Receptor source: a woman aged 50 to 60 with acute or convalescent COVID-19.

The chain joins TRBV11-3 to TRBJ2-7, with 13 nucleotides matching TRBD2. CDR1 and CDR2 from the germline V gene are SGHNT and YENEEA. The CDR3 spans 18 residues. Trimming took 4 bases from V and 3 from J; bases not matched to a gene: 12. The DNA for the CDR3 is TGTGCCAGCAGCTCCCATTCCGGGACTAGCGGGGTACTCTACGAGCAGTACTTC. Protein: CASSSHSGTSGVLYEQYF.

This rearrangement joins TRBV4-2 to TRBJ1-2; possibly TRBD1 for D (6 bases). CDR1 and CDR2 (germline): LGHNA, YNFKEQ. CDR3 length equals 14 residues. Trimming took 3 bases from V and 3 from J, leaving 11 bases between them. CDR3 region: CASSHSGGDYGYTF. CDR3 DNA: TGTGCCAGCAGCCATTCGGGGGGCGACTATGGCTACACCTTC.

This rearrangement joins TRBV11-3 to TRBJ2-3; D call uncertain. The CDR3 is 13 amino acids. V was shortened by 5 bases and J by 1 base, with 7 bases between the two germline ends. The V gene's germline CDR1 is SGHNT and CDR2 YENEEA. CDR3 residues: CASSLQGTDTQYF. In nucleotides, the CDR3 is TGTGCCAGCAGCCTCCAGGGCACAGATACGCAGTATTTT.

This clone was seen a handful of times. This chain joins TRBV21-1 and TRBJ2-1; the table calls TRBD1, which could not be checked here. TRBV21-1 is listed as a pseudogene. This CDR3 is built from 17 residues. The CDR3 region is CASSKKRGSEAYNEQFF. The CDR3 region has the DNA TGTGCCAGCAGCAAAAAGAGGGGGTCAGAGGCCTACAATGAGCAGTTCTTC.

The chain is built from TRBV30 and TRBJ1-2; perhaps TRBD1 as D (6 bases). The CDR3 runs 14 residues. V was shortened by 2 bases and J by 9 bases, with 19 bases between the two germline ends. CDR1 GTSNPN and CDR2 SVGIG come from the germline V gene (reference sequence). This CDR3 is CAWSPETGQKRYTF. In DNA form, the CDR3 reads TGTGCCTGGAGTCCGGAGACAGGCCAAAAACGCTACACCTTC. The complete variable domain, with remaining parts taken from reference TRBV30 and TRBJ1-2, reads SQTIHQWPATLVQPVGSPLSLECTVEGTSNPNLYWYRQAAGRGLQLLFYSVGIGQISSEVPQNLSASRPQDRQFILSSKKLLLSDSGFYLCAWSPETGQKRYTFGSGTRLTVV.

This clone was observed a handful of times. The chain is built from TRBV9 and TRBJ1-2; 8 nucleotides agree with TRBD1. The CDR3 has 14 amino acids. Germline loops: CDR1 SGDLS, CDR2 YYNGEE. V dropped 3 bases and J dropped 5; count of bases not matched to a gene: 6. The CDR3 DNA reads TGTGCCAGCAGCGCCCCGACAGGGGTATATGGCTACACCTTC. As protein: CASSAPTGVYGYTF.

This sequence joins TRBV2 and TRBJ2-1, with 7 bases fitting TRBD1. V was clipped by 9 bases and J by 6 bases; unmatched bases: 8. Germline V gives CDR1 SNHLY, CDR2 FYNNEI. There are 13 residues in the CDR3. The CDR3 sequence: CARDNRGSNEQFF. The DNA for the CDR3 is TGTGCCAGGGATAACAGGGGTAGCAATGAGCAGTTCTTC.

The chain employs TRBV15 and TRBJ1-2; D perhaps matches TRBD1 (6 bases). Germline loops: CDR1 LNHNV, CDR2 YYDKDF (reference sequence). V lost 3 bases to trimming and J lost 8 bases, with 19 bases between them. This CDR3 is 15 amino acids long. The CDR3, as DNA: TGTGCCACCAGCAGGATACCGGGACACGGCATGGGCTACACCTTC. As protein: CATSRIPGHGMGYTF.

The rearrangement links TRBV19 to TRBJ1-5; D unresolved. V was pared by 2 bases and J by 3 bases, with 5 bases between. Germline V gene sequence: CDR1 LNHDA, CDR2 SQIVND (reference sequence). The CDR3 covers 13 residues. The CDR3 coding sequence is TGTGCCAGTAGTATACTAATCAATCAGCCCCAGCATTTT. The encoded protein is CASSILINQPQHF. Full variable domain (missing parts from reference TRBV19 and TRBJ1-5): DGGITQSPKYLFRKEGQNVTLSCEQNLNHDAMYWYRQDPGQGLRLIYYSQIVNDFQKGDIAEGYSVSREKKESFPLTVTSAQKNPTAFYLCASSILINQPQHFGDGTRLSIL.

The chain couples TRBV23-1 to TRBJ1-6; 9 nucleotides agree with TRBD1. TRBV23-1 is an open reading frame whose function is uncertain. The CDR3 runs 20 residues. The junction had 21 bases not matched to a gene; V was cut back by 6 bases and J by 6 bases. The CDR3 loop is CASRPPYRDRAFQGNSPLHF. In nucleotides, the CDR3 is TGCGCCAGCAGACCACCGTACCGGGACAGGGCATTCCAAGGTAATTCACCCCTCCACTTT.

V and J are TRBV9 and TRBJ2-3, with 8 bases identical to TRBD2. Looked up from germline, CDR1 is SGDLS and CDR2 is YYNGEE. The CDR3 covers 15 residues. V was pared by 4 bases and J by 0 bases, with 4 bases of the junction left unmatched. DNA for the CDR3: TGTGCCAGCAGCTCGCGGGGGGCTAGCACAGATACGCAGTATTTT. As protein: CASSSRGASTDTQYF.

The chain joins TRBV7-2 to TRBJ1-2, with 7 positions matching TRBD1. CDR3 length: 14 residues. Germline CDR1 and CDR2: SGHTA and FQGNSA. V was clipped by 1 base and J by 3 bases; unmatched bases: 2. CDR3 protein: CASSLGQGDYGYTF. DNA for the CDR3: TGTGCCAGCAGCTTAGGACAGGGAGACTATGGCTACACCTTC.

V gene TRBV6-6 combines with J gene TRBJ2-7, with 14 bases that match TRBD2. The V and J ends lost 5 bases and 6 bases, in that order; junction bases with no gene match: 15. The CDR3 consists of 18 residues. Germline-derived CDR1 and CDR2 are MNHNY and SVGAGI (reference sequence). CDR3: CASSPDVGLAGERVEQYF. CDR3 bases: TGTGCCAGCAGTCCGGATGTGGGACTAGCGGGAGAAAGGGTCGAGCAGTACTTC.

This rearrangement joins TRBV7-9 to TRBJ2-5; weak D call: TRBD2 (8 bases). The CDR3 contains 16 residues. The germline V gene encodes CDR1 SEHNR and CDR2 FQNEAQ (reference sequence). V was clipped by 6 bases and J by 5 bases, with 22 bases between them. The CDR3 nucleotides read TGTGCCAGCAGGGTCACGGGAGGGGGCCTACGGGAGACCCAGTACTTC. It translates to CASRVTGGGLRETQYF.

The rearrangement uses TRBV6-6 and TRBJ2-1; TRBD2 aligns across 8 bases. V lost 4 bases, J lost 8 bases, and 10 bases stayed unmatched. The CDR3 length is 15 residues. Germline V CDR1 and CDR2: MNHNY, SVGAGI (reference sequence). Here the CDR3 reads CASSSPGSGIDEQFF. CDR3 nucleotide sequence: TGTGCCAGCAGTTCCCCGGGTAGCGGGATCGATGAGCAGTTCTTC.

The rearrangement joins TRBV10-3 to TRBJ1-6, with unresolved D. CDR1 is ENHRY and CDR2 is SYGVKD in the germline V gene. The V end was cut by 0 bases, the J end by 0 bases, with 6 bases between. The CDR3 runs 16 residues. The CDR3 reads CAISESGGSYNSPLHF. Here the CDR3 DNA reads TGTGCCATCAGTGAGTCCGGAGGCTCCTATAATTCACCCCTCCACTTT.

The CDR3 DNA reads TGTGCCAGTAATAGCGGGGGGAGCTCCTACAATGAGCAGTTCTTC. Amino acid sequence: CASNSGGSSYNEQFF. This chain links TRBV5-4 with TRBJ2-1; 10 nucleotides align to TRBD2. The germline CDR1 and CDR2 sequences are SGHNT and YYREEE (reference sequence). Germline trimming cut 8 bases from V and 0 bases from J; bases unmatched to any gene: 5. The CDR3 is made up of 15 amino acids.

The rearrangement joins TRBV9 to TRBJ1-2; maybe TRBD1 (5 bases). Germline V gives CDR1 SGDLS, CDR2 YYNGEE. V lost 4 bases to trimming and J lost 3 bases, with 19 bases between them. The CDR3 is 16 amino acids. The CDR3 region has the DNA TGTGCCAGCAGCCCACGAGGTTTGGGACTCGACTATGGCTACACCTTC. It codes for CASSPRGLGLDYGYTF.

The chain couples TRBV5-1 to TRBJ1-1, with TRBD1 matching 7 bases. The germline V gene has CDR1 SGHRS and CDR2 YFSETQ. The CDR3 spans 15 residues. Trimming took 5 bases from V and 7 from J; bases not matched to a gene: 14. DNA of the CDR3: TGCGCCAGCAGTAAACTCCCGGGACAGACGGTTGAAGCTTTCTTT. It encodes CASSKLPGQTVEAFF.

The rearrangement uses TRBV15 and TRBJ2-7, with D maybe TRBD2 (5 bases). The V end lost 5 bases, the J end lost 5 bases, and 13 bases lay between the germline ends. CDR1 and CDR2 (germline): LNHNV, YYDKDF (reference sequence). This CDR3 region has 13 residues. The CDR3 loop reads CATSGLMVHEQYF. The CDR3 nucleotides are TGTGCCACCAGCGGACTCATGGTCCACGAGCAGTACTTC.

This chain links TRBV13 with TRBJ1-6; TRBD1 matches 7 bases. The V segment lost 5 bases and the J segment 9 bases; nucleotides outside the gene matches: 4. The CDR3 sequence is 13 residues long. In germline, CDR1 is PRHDT, CDR2 FYEKMQ (reference sequence). In nucleotides, the CDR3 is TGTGCCAGCAGCAGTGACAGGGTTTCACCCCTCCACTTT. Translation: CASSSDRVSPLHF.

The chain recombines TRBV5-1 with TRBJ2-1, with 9 bases matching TRBD2. J gave up 4 bases and V 4 bases, and 9 bases lay outside the gene matches. Germline CDR1 is SGHRS and CDR2 is YFSETQ. The CDR3 extends over 16 amino acids. The CDR3: CASSPPSAGGYNEQFF. The CDR3 region has the DNA TGCGCCAGCAGCCCTCCTAGTGCGGGGGGGTACAATGAGCAGTTCTTC.

J is TRBJ2-3 and V is TRBV30; possibly TRBD2 for D (6 bases). The V gene lost 1 base and the J gene lost 3 bases, with 8 bases spanning the gap. CDR1 GTSNPN and CDR2 SVGIG come from the germline V gene (reference sequence). The length of the CDR3 is 13 residues. The CDR3 nucleotides read TGTGCCTGGAGTGGAGGGACTACAGATACGCAGTATTTT. This gives the protein CAWSGGTTDTQYF.

J is TRBJ2-7 and V is TRBV10-3; 7 bases fit TRBD1. The length of the CDR3 is 14 residues. Per the germline V gene, CDR1 is ENHRY and CDR2 is SYGVKD. The V and J ends lost 8 bases and 0 bases, in that order; junction bases with no gene match: 7. The DNA of the CDR3 is TGTGCCATCGGCCCGACAGGGAGCTCCTACGAGCAGTACTTC. This sequence encodes CAIGPTGSSYEQYF.